Presented here are 19 T cell receptor beta chains from one specimen sequenced in a study of T cells in Graves' hyperthyroidism and ophthalmopathy. Template material for amplifying TCR beta CDR3 regions consisted of RNA transcripts. The TCR CDR3 first-round RT-PCR relied on the HTBI primer set. TCRdb re-called the multiplex PCR reads through MiXCR, storing one row per CDR3 protein. The data contain about 530,000 distinct CDR3 sequences, more than 15% of them singletons. The specimen sequenced was blood. The source of these receptors is a woman between 18 and 29 years old with Graves' ophthalmopathy.

The table lists this clonotype with many counts. This chain joins TRBV4-2 and TRBJ2-2, with D unresolved. Germline V gene data show CDR1 as LGHNA and CDR2 as YNFKEQ. V dropped 1 base and J dropped 0 bases, with 6 bases sitting between them. This CDR3 is 15 amino acids long. DNA for the CDR3: TGTGCCAGCAGCCAAGTTAGGACGAACACCGGGGAGCTGTTTTTT. Its protein is CASSQVRTNTGELFF.

This clonotype has at least ten counts. The chain joins TRBV6-2 or TRBV6-3 to TRBJ2-7; 7 bases agree with TRBD2. J was trimmed by 4 bases and V by 4 bases; bases with no gene match: 10. This CDR3 region has 15 residues. CDR1 is MNHEY and CDR2 is SVGEGT in the germline V gene. The CDR3 reads CASSWSARERYEQYF. The CDR3 nucleotides are TGTGCCAGCAGTTGGTCGGCGCGGGAGCGGTACGAGCAGTACTTC.

Many counts were recorded for this clonotype. J is TRBJ2-3 and V is TRBV20-1, with TRBD2 matching over 7 bases. CDR1 and CDR2 from the germline V gene are DFQATT and SNEGSKA (reference sequence). CDR3 size: 15 residues. V lost 5 bases and J lost 0; bases outside the gene matches: 8. In nucleotides, the CDR3 is TGCAGTGCTCATAAGACTAGCTCTAGCACAGATACGCAGTATTTT. It translates to CSAHKTSSSTDTQYF.

Note on this clonotype: Just one base apart from a much larger clone, this may be a read error. This chain uses TRBV27 with TRBJ2-7; 7 nucleotides agree with TRBD1. This CDR3 has 14 amino acids. In germline, CDR1 is MNHEY, CDR2 SMNVEV (reference sequence). The CDR3 sequence: CASSLRTGTYGQYF. The DNA of the CDR3 is TGTGCCAGCAGTCTGAGGACAGGCACCTACGGGCAGTACTTC.

The chain carries TRBV28 and TRBJ2-7; 9 bases are shared with TRBD1. This CDR3 spans 17 amino acids. In germline, CDR1 is MDHEN, CDR2 SYDVKM. V lost 2 bases, J lost 2 bases, and 10 bases stayed unmatched. CDR3 amino acids: CASSLGWGDRDPYEQYF. For the CDR3, the DNA is TGTGCCAGCAGTTTAGGTTGGGGGGACAGGGATCCCTACGAGCAGTACTTC. The full variable domain, in which reference TRBV28 and TRBJ2-7 provide the parts outside the CDR3, is DVKVTQSSRYLVKRTGEKVFLECVQDMDHENMFWYRQDPGLGLRLIYFSYDVKMKEKGDIPEGYSVSREKKERFSLILESASTNQTSMYLCASSLGWGDRDPYEQYFGPGTRLTVT.

The genes are TRBV7-9 and TRBJ1-1; TRBD1 matches 8 bases. CDR1 is SEHNR, CDR2 FQNEAQ, per germline (reference sequence). The CDR3 sequence is 14 residues long. V lost 5 bases, J lost 4 bases, and 6 bases stayed unmatched. Written as DNA, the CDR3 is TGTGCCAGCAGCAGGACAGGGCCCAGCACTGAAGCTTTCTTT. It yields the protein CASSRTGPSTEAFF.

This clonotype was seen many times. This chain connects TRBV28 to TRBJ2-1; TRBD2 agrees at 11 bases. The germline V gene has CDR1 MDHEN and CDR2 SYDVKM. V lost 5 bases, J lost 7 bases, and 7 bases stayed unmatched. The CDR3 length is 15 residues. As DNA, the CDR3 is TGTGCCAGCAGTCCGACTAGCGGGAACCGAAATGAGCAGTTCTTC. Translation: CASSPTSGNRNEQFF.

The chain carries TRBV20-1 and TRBJ2-1; D is ambiguous. The CDR3 sequence is 12 residues long. Trimming pared 1 base from V and 6 bases from J, leaving 7 bases between. Germline-derived CDR1 and CDR2 are DFQATT and SNEGSKA (reference sequence). For the CDR3, the DNA is TGCAGTGCTAGAGGGGCTAGCAATGAGCAGTTCTTC. Translating it yields CSARGASNEQFF.

The J gene is TRBJ1-1, the V gene TRBV28; D ambiguous. CDR1 and CDR2 from the germline V gene are MDHEN and SYDVKM. This CDR3 region has 11 residues. With 2 bases removed from V and 11 bases from J, the gap between germline ends came to 9 bases. The CDR3 region is CASSLKDTAFF. In DNA, the CDR3 is TGTGCCAGCAGTTTAAAGGATACGGCTTTCTTT.

The V gene is TRBV4-3, the J gene TRBJ2-5, with 10 bases fitting TRBD2. The CDR3 runs to 16 residues. V trimming: 0 bases; J trimming: 1 base; junction bases outside the gene matches: 2. CDR1 LGHNA and CDR2 YSLEER come from the germline V gene. Written as DNA, the CDR3 is TGCGCCAGCAGCCAAGAACTAGCGGGATTCCAAGAGACCCAGTACTTC. Protein: CASSQELAGFQETQYF.

The V and J genes are TRBV15 and TRBJ2-1, with D maybe TRBD2 (6 bases). CDR3 size: 15 residues. Between the trimmed V and J ends, which lost 1 base and 5 bases, there was a span of 12 bases. Germline V gives CDR1 LNHNV, CDR2 YYDKDF (reference sequence). The CDR3 loop reads CATSRVRLGHNEQFF. Written as DNA, the CDR3 is TGTGCCACCAGCAGAGTGAGACTAGGTCACAATGAGCAGTTCTTC.

This clonotype has at least ten counts. This chain joins TRBV11-2 and TRBJ2-7; no definite D call. CDR1 SGHAT and CDR2 FQNNGV come from the germline V gene. V was shortened by 1 base and J by 4 bases, with 23 bases between the two germline ends. The CDR3 totals 18 residues. CDR3 nucleotide sequence: TGTGCCAGCAGCTTAGGTCCCCCTGAGGCCCGACCTATGTACGAGCAGTACTTC. Protein: CASSLGPPEARPMYEQYF.

A few counts support this clonotype. The V and J genes are TRBV10-2 and TRBJ2-7; 8 positions agree with TRBD1. Per the germline V gene, CDR1 is WSHSY and CDR2 is SAAADI. Germline trimming cut 0 bases from V and 5 bases from J; bases unmatched to any gene: 12. This CDR3 comprises 17 residues. CDR3 in DNA: TGCGCCAGCAGTGAGTCCGTCTTGGACAGGGACGCGGACGAGCAGTACTTC. Protein: CASSESVLDRDADEQYF.

The sample holds many counts of this clonotype. This chain uses TRBV6-2 or TRBV6-3 with TRBJ2-5, with 9 bases lining up with TRBD2. The CDR3 is 17 residues long. Germline CDR1 is MNHEY and CDR2 is SVGEGT. After removal of 3 bases from V and 3 bases from J, the junction contained 11 bases not matched to a gene. The CDR3 spells CASSYLAGGPLEETQYF. In nucleotides, the CDR3 is TGTGCCAGCAGTTATCTTGCGGGAGGGCCTCTCGAAGAGACCCAGTACTTC.

This clonotype occurred many times. The chain joins TRBV10-3 to TRBJ2-1; 16 bases fit TRBD2. The CDR3 loop spans 17 amino acids. Looked up from germline, CDR1 is ENHRY and CDR2 is SYGVKD. Trimming took 0 bases from V and 7 from J; bases not matched to a gene: 3. CDR3 amino acids: CAISESTGLAGGNEQFF. CDR3 sequence (DNA): TGTGCCATCAGTGAGTCAACGGGACTAGCGGGGGGGAATGAGCAGTTCTTC.

The rearrangement uses TRBV30 and TRBJ2-7; no reliable D call. Per germline, CDR1 GTSNPN and CDR2 SVGIG (reference sequence). This CDR3 spans 13 amino acids. V lost 2 bases, J lost 2 bases, and 10 bases lay in between. The CDR3 spells CAWSPGLPYEQYF. In DNA form, the CDR3 reads TGTGCCTGGAGTCCCGGGCTTCCCTACGAGCAGTACTTC.

J is TRBJ2-2 and V is TRBV29-1; 13 positions match TRBD2. The CDR3 runs to 17 residues. The V and J ends lost 4 bases and 5 bases, in that order; junction bases with no gene match: 10. The germline V gene has CDR1 SQVTM and CDR2 ANQGSEA. In DNA, the CDR3 is TGCAGCGTTGGGGAGGGGACTAGCGGGGTGTGGACCGGGGAGCTGTTTTTT. Translation: CSVGEGTSGVWTGELFF.

This clonotype was seen at least ten times. V usage is TRBV27 and J usage is TRBJ1-2, with a tentative D call TRBD1 (6 bases). The CDR3 consists of 17 residues. The V end was cut by 7 bases, the J end by 4 bases, with 25 bases between. Per germline, CDR1 MNHEY and CDR2 SMNVEV (reference sequence). CDR3 in amino acids: CASTSLLGGRGFYGYTF. DNA of the CDR3: TGTGCCAGCACCTCCCTGTTGGGGGGCAGGGGATTCTATGGCTACACCTTC.

This clonotype was observed many times. The chain links TRBV3-1 to TRBJ1-4; the D is unclear. Germline V lookup: CDR1 LGHDT, CDR2 YNNKEL (reference sequence). The V and J ends lost 1 base and 7 bases respectively, with 4 bases between them. The CDR3 sequence is 12 residues long. As DNA, the CDR3 is TGTGCCAGCAGCCAAGGGGGTGAAAAACTGTTTTTT. It encodes CASSQGGEKLFF.